The 15 T cell receptor beta chains below were found in one sample sequenced in a study of early T cells in non-severe SARS-CoV-2 infection. A single record per CDR3 protein comes from TCRdb applying MiXCR to the 5' RACE reads. The table lists about 68,000 distinct CDR3 sequences, over 9% of them singletons. Sequencing was performed on whole blood. Receptors originate from an adult who was a healthcare worker with PCR-confirmed SARS-CoV-2 infection or an uninfected control (not recorded which).

This clonotype is medium-sized by share. The chain employs TRBV11-2 and TRBJ2-1, with TRBD2 matching 7 bases. The CDR3 has 15 amino acids. V was pared by 3 bases and J by 2 bases, with 4 bases of the junction left unmatched. Germline V gene sequence: CDR1 SGHAT, CDR2 FQNNGV. The CDR3 loop is CASSFRGGPYNEQFF. The DNA of the CDR3 is TGTGCCAGCAGCTTCCGCGGGGGACCCTACAATGAGCAGTTCTTC.

The chain uses TRBV7-9 and TRBJ1-6, with D possibly matching TRBD1 (6 bases). Trimming shortened V by 1 base and J by 9 bases, and 10 bases separated the two germline ends. Germline CDR1 SEHNR, CDR2 FQNEAQ (reference sequence). The CDR3 extends over 14 amino acids. The CDR3 sequence is CASSLDPGASPLHF. The CDR3 DNA is TGTGCCAGCAGCTTAGACCCAGGGGCTTCACCCCTCCACTTT.

CDR3 amino acids: CASSENRVWNTGELFF. The CDR3 nucleotides read TGTGCCAGCAGCGAAAACAGGGTGTGGAACACCGGGGAGCTGTTTTTT. This sequence joins TRBV11-2 and TRBJ2-2; the D gene is possibly TRBD1 (6 bases). The CDR3 length is 16 residues. Trimming left V 5 bases short and J 1 base short, with 14 bases between. CDR1 and CDR2 from the germline V gene are SGHAT and FQNNGV.

This clonotype was counted between two and nine times. The chain combines TRBV5-4 with TRBJ1-1, with 9 nucleotides matching TRBD1. This CDR3 is built from 14 residues. V dropped 4 bases and J dropped 5; count of bases not matched to a gene: 6. Germline V gene lookup returns CDR1 SGHNT and CDR2 YYREEE (reference sequence). In DNA form, the CDR3 reads TGTGCCAGCAGCGCGGGGACAGGGAGGACTGAAGCTTTCTTT. It specifies CASSAGTGRTEAFF.

In its sample, this clonotype was seen many times. This chain joins TRBV12-3 or TRBV12-4 and TRBJ2-2; D is perhaps TRBD1 or TRBD2 (6 bases each). The CDR3 runs 15 residues. Between the trimmed V and J ends, which lost 7 bases and 6 bases, there was a span of 18 bases. The CDR3 DNA reads TGTGCCAGCAATCGGGGGCAGGGGAGGTCCGGGGAGCTGTTTTTT. Its protein is CASNRGQGRSGELFF.

The chain joins TRBV29-1 to TRBJ2-2; possibly TRBD2 for D (5 bases). V lost 6 bases and J lost 5, with 10 bases in between. There are 12 residues in the CDR3. Germline CDR1 is SQVTM and CDR2 is ANQGSEA. CDR3 residues: CSVRSGTGELFF. The CDR3 DNA sequence: TGCAGCGTCAGATCGGGGACCGGGGAGCTGTTTTTT.

This clonotype was counted a few times. The V and J genes are TRBV20-1 and TRBJ2-3; 7 bases align to TRBD2. This CDR3 region has 15 residues. V shed 6 bases and J 4 bases; nucleotides not matched to a gene: 13. In germline, CDR1 is DFQATT, CDR2 SNEGSKA (reference sequence). The CDR3 here is CSAKRDSRIADTQYF. Here the CDR3 DNA reads TGCAGTGCAAAGCGGGACTCCCGAATCGCAGATACGCAGTATTTT.

This clonotype has ten or more counts. This chain uses TRBV10-3 with TRBJ2-7; D possibly matches TRBD1 or TRBD2 (5 bases each). Trimming took off 5 bases at V and 5 bases at J, with 13 bases between the two ends. The CDR3 contains 13 residues. Germline V gives CDR1 ENHRY, CDR2 SYGVKD. The CDR3 nucleotides are TGTGCCATCAGTCCCAGGGAGACGGACGAGCAGTACTTC. This codes for CAISPRETDEQYF.

This clonotype was seen many times. This chain links TRBV18 with TRBJ2-3; 9 bases fit TRBD1. Germline CDR1 KGHSH, CDR2 LQKENI. Losses at the gene ends were 4 bases for V and 0 bases for J; bases not matched to a gene: 5. The CDR3 consists of 16 residues. The CDR3 bases are TGTGCCAGCTCACGCACCACAGGGGGCAGCACAGATACGCAGTATTTT. Translated: CASSRTTGGSTDTQYF.

This clonotype was observed at least ten times. The rearrangement links TRBV6-1 to TRBJ2-4; perhaps D is TRBD1 or TRBD2 (5 bases each). The CDR3 is 15 amino acids. Trimming took off 1 base at V and 10 bases at J, with 17 bases between the two ends. Germline-derived CDR1 and CDR2 are MNHNS and SASEGT. CDR3 residues: CASSEGGSIVGIQYF. The CDR3 nucleotides are TGTGCCAGCAGTGAAGGGGGGTCCATCGTGGGGATTCAGTACTTC.

This clonotype was observed a handful of times. CDR3 DNA sequence: TGTGCCAGCAGCCAGACAGCGGGGTCGCAGACCCAGTACTTC. As protein: CASSQTAGSQTQYF. The chain recombines TRBV3-1 with TRBJ2-5; 7 bases are shared with TRBD2. The length of the CDR3 is 14 residues. V lost 3 bases and J lost 6; bases outside the gene matches: 7. Germline assignment: CDR1 LGHDT and CDR2 YNNKEL (reference sequence).

The chain joins TRBV4-3 to TRBJ2-7, with 7 bases aligning to TRBD1. The J segment lost 3 bases and the V segment lost 0 bases, leaving 8 bases of the junction unmatched. Germline V gene lookup returns CDR1 LGHNA and CDR2 YSLEER. The CDR3 has 16 amino acids. The CDR3 DNA sequence: TGCGCCAGCAGCCAAGAGGTCACAGGGGTAGGCTACGAGCAGTACTTC. Amino acids: CASSQEVTGVGYEQYF.

This clonotype appeared a few times. The V gene is TRBV19, the J gene TRBJ2-3; D is uncertain. The ends were cut back, 3 bases at V and 1 base at J, with 8 bases in the middle. The CDR3 loop spans 14 amino acids. Germline loops: CDR1 LNHDA, CDR2 SQIVND (reference sequence). The DNA of the CDR3 is TGTGCCAGTAGTATTCGGTTCGGCACAGATACGCAGTATTTT. Translating it yields CASSIRFGTDTQYF. Filled out from reference TRBV19 and TRBJ2-3, the complete variable domain reads DGGITQSPKYLFRKEGQNVTLSCEQNLNHDAMYWYRQDPGQGLRLIYYSQIVNDFQKGDIAEGYSVSREKKESFPLTVTSAQKNPTAFYLCASSIRFGTDTQYFGPGTRLTVL.

This clonotype was recorded at least ten times. V gene TRBV12-5 combines with J gene TRBJ2-7, with D uncertain. V lost 3 bases and J lost 5, with 14 bases in between. Germline CDR1 LGHNT, CDR2 FRNRAP. CDR3 length: 14 amino acids. The CDR3: CASGFLGIRDEQYF. The CDR3 region has the DNA TGTGCTAGTGGTTTTCTAGGAATTCGGGACGAGCAGTACTTC. The full variable domain, in which reference TRBV12-5 and TRBJ2-7 provide the parts outside the CDR3, is DARVTQTPRHKVTEMGQEVTMRCQPILGHNTVFWYRQTMMQGLELLAYFRNRAPLDDSGMPKDRFSAEMPDATLATLKIQPSEPRDSAVYFCASGFLGIRDEQYFGPGTRLTVT.

This clonotype was counted at least ten times. The chain employs TRBV2 and TRBJ2-1; D unresolved. The CDR3 runs to 12 residues. Trimming cost V 6 bases and J 6 bases, with 9 bases left between them. The germline V gene encodes CDR1 SNHLY and CDR2 FYNNEI. Written as DNA, the CDR3 is TGTGCCAGCAGAGTGAATCGCAATGAGCAGTTCTTC. Its translation: CASRVNRNEQFF.